This TCR beta chain stems from a study of blood T cell repertoires in COVID-19. The CDR3 runs to 12 residues. CDR1 is LNHDA and CDR2 is SQIVND in the germline V gene (reference sequence). Trimming took 3 bases from V and 6 from J, leaving 9 bases between them. Using immunoSEQ multiplex PCR, the repertoire was profiled, and TCRdb retains in-frame clones only, with some absent. The data contain 95,000 to 150,000 clones, roughly three quarters of them seen just once; the ten biggest clones take up around 3.9%. Sequenced input: peripheral blood. This chain links TRBV19 with TRBJ2-7; TRBD2 is a possible D gene (6 bases). The sequence was obtained from a woman older than 75 with acute or convalescent COVID-19. As DNA, the CDR3 is TGTGCCAGTAGTATCTCAGCGGGCGAGCAGTACTTC. Protein sequence: CASSISAGEQYF.